One and the same sample provided the 7 T cell receptor beta chains below, sequenced in a study of cytomegalovirus exposure and HLA in healthy donors. Researchers ran the PCR with 60 Vbeta and 13 Jbeta primers. Sequencing used immunoSEQ multiplex PCR; TCRdb keeps in-frame clones, though not all of them. The sample has 200,000 or so clones, over 70% seen once. The specimen was PBMCs. All receptors derive from a woman in her late teens or twenties in good health and CMV-seropositive.

The chain recombines TRBV9 with TRBJ1-1; 9 bases are shared with TRBD1. This CDR3 is built from 15 residues. Germline V gene lookup returns CDR1 SGDLS and CDR2 YYNGEE. The ends lost 3 bases at V and 6 bases at J; junction bases unmatched: 9. In nucleotides, the CDR3 is TGTGCCAGCAGCGGTACAGGGGGCTCAGGCGCTGAAGCTTTCTTT. This sequence encodes CASSGTGGSGAEAFF.

The chain employs TRBV13 and TRBJ2-7; TRBD1 matches 7 bases. The V segment lost 4 bases and the J segment 3 bases; nucleotides outside the gene matches: 6. CDR1 and CDR2 from the germline V gene are PRHDT and FYEKMQ (reference sequence). The CDR3 spans 14 residues. CDR3 sequence reads: CASSSTGTDYEQYV. CDR3 DNA: TGTGCCAGCAGCTCAACCGGGACAGACTACGAGCAGTACGTC.

This clone was detected only once. This rearrangement joins TRBV21-1 to TRBJ2-3; TRBD1, the D gene given by the table, was not confirmed from the DNA. TRBV21-1 is annotated as a pseudogene. This CDR3 spans 17 amino acids. The CDR3 reads CASSKWGPARGTDTQYF. The CDR3 DNA follows: TGTGCCAGCAGCAAATGGGGGCCGGCTAGGGGCACAGATACGCAGTATTTT.

In its sample, this clone was seen a few times. V gene TRBV28 combines with J gene TRBJ1-2; no definite D call. The V end lost 2 bases, the J end lost 8 bases, and 9 bases lay between the germline ends. The CDR3 loop spans 12 amino acids. Germline V gene sequence: CDR1 MDHEN, CDR2 SYDVKM. CDR3: CASSLTTGGYTF. CDR3 bases: TGTGCCAGCAGTTTAACGACGGGAGGCTACACCTTC.

The chain couples TRBV5-1 to TRBJ2-2, with D possibly TRBD1 on 6 matching bases. Trimming took 0 bases from V and 5 from J, leaving 14 bases between them. Germline assignment: CDR1 SGHRS and CDR2 YFSETQ. This CDR3 has 16 amino acids. The CDR3 sequence is CASSLGQGIGTGELFF. The DNA of the CDR3 is TGCGCCAGCAGCTTGGGTCAGGGGATTGGGACCGGGGAGCTGTTTTTT.

The chain carries TRBV6-5 and TRBJ1-5; 8 nucleotides match TRBD1. V trimming: 6 bases; J trimming: 5 bases; junction bases outside the gene matches: 3. The V gene's germline CDR1 is MNHEY and CDR2 SVGAGI. The CDR3 totals 13 residues. The CDR3 spells CASRTGGDQPQHF. The DNA for the CDR3 is TGTGCCAGCAGAACAGGGGGGGATCAGCCCCAGCATTTT.

The J gene is TRBJ1-5, the V gene TRBV30; D is perhaps TRBD1 (6 bases). From germline, CDR1 is GTSNPN and CDR2 SVGIG (reference sequence). V gave up 6 bases and J gave up 4 bases, with 13 bases separating them. This CDR3 has 13 residues. CDR3 in amino acids: CACSRGGNQPQHF. The DNA of the CDR3 is TGTGCCTGCTCCAGGGGCGGGAATCAGCCCCAGCATTTT.